Listed here are 25 T cell receptor beta chains from one sample, sequenced in a study of molecular identifiers for immune sequencing clone quantification. MiXCR, run by TCRdb on the PCR reads, gives a single entry per CDR3 protein. The data show more than 550,000 distinct CDR3 sequences, 25% seen once. The material sequenced was naive CD8+ T cells from blood, with Jurkat cell RNA spiked in. Subset meaning: FACS-sorted CD8+CD4-CCR7+CD45RA+ naive T cells. The receptors stem from a human donor in good health. Some libraries in this study had Jurkat cell RNA spiked in.

This clonotype was seen at least ten times. The rearrangement uses TRBV29-1 and TRBJ1-1; D gene uncertain. The CDR3 has 12 amino acids. The germline V gene has CDR1 SQVTM and CDR2 ANQGSEA. V shed 4 bases and J shed 4 bases, with 10 bases lying between them. In DNA form, the CDR3 reads TGCAGCGTTGTATTGGGGAGCACTGAAGCTTTCTTT. Its translation is CSVVLGSTEAFF.

This clonotype occurred many times. The J gene is TRBJ2-1, the V gene TRBV25-1, with TRBD1 matching over 10 bases. The length of the CDR3 is 16 residues. Germline values: CDR1 MGHDK, CDR2 SYGVNS. Unmatched junction bases numbered 3, after V lost 3 bases and J lost 1 base. The CDR3 coding sequence is TGTGCCAGCAGTGATAGGGACAGGGGTTCCTACAATGAGCAGTTCTTC. Translated, it gives CASSDRDRGSYNEQFF.

This clonotype appeared many times. J is TRBJ1-4 and V is TRBV12-3 or TRBV12-4, with D hard to call. V lost 6 bases and J lost 4, with 12 bases in between. The CDR3 contains 14 residues. CDR3 in DNA: TGTGCCAGCAGCCCGACACAGCATAATGAAAAACTGTTTTTT. Translated: CASSPTQHNEKLFF.

A note on this clonotype: Given a much more abundant clone one base away, this may be a read error. The V call is TRBV12-5, the J call TRBJ1-1, with D perhaps TRBD1 (6 bases). The V and J ends lost 2 bases and 4 bases respectively, with 11 bases between them. The CDR3 runs 14 residues. Per germline, CDR1 LGHNT and CDR2 FRNRAP. The CDR3 protein is CASGLTTGLTEAFF. The CDR3 nucleotides read TGTGCTAGTGGTTTGACAACAGGGCTCACTGAAGCTTTCTTT.

This clonotype was recorded a few times. At one boundary the junction diverges from the germline segment, which might be a read error. The genes are TRBV7-8 and TRBJ1-5, with D possibly TRBD1 on 5 matching bases. The germline CDR1 and CDR2 sequences are SGHVS and FQNEAQ. CDR3 size: 14 residues. CDR3: CASSGDAYNQPRHF. The DNA for the CDR3 is TGTGCCAGCAGCGGGGACGCTTATAATCAGCCCCGGCATTTT.

This clonotype appeared a few times. This chain's CDR3 is CASSQDRPGPGHYEQYF. The CDR3 region has the DNA TGCGCCAGCAGCCAAGATCGGCCGGGACCTGGTCACTACGAGCAGTACTTC. The chain combines TRBV4-3 with TRBJ2-7; tentatively, D is TRBD1 or TRBD2 (5 bases each). Trimming removed 0 bases from V and 3 bases from J, with 18 bases in between. CDR1 is LGHNA and CDR2 is YSLEER in the germline V gene. This CDR3 has 17 residues.

The chain employs TRBV27 and TRBJ1-3, with D maybe TRBD1 (6 bases). Germline V lookup: CDR1 MNHEY, CDR2 SMNVEV (reference sequence). The CDR3 runs 15 residues. V lost 4 bases to trimming and J lost 3 bases, with 13 bases between them. CDR3 DNA: TGTGCCAGCAGTTCAACACCAGGGGATGGAAACACCATATATTTT. Translating it yields CASSSTPGDGNTIYF.

The rearrangement joins TRBV3-1 to TRBJ2-3; TRBD2 matches at 7 bases. The CDR3 runs to 16 residues. In germline, CDR1 is LGHDT, CDR2 YNNKEL (reference sequence). Unmatched junction bases numbered 12, after V lost 0 bases and J lost 9 bases. CDR3: CASSQDARGLMQTQYF. The CDR3 nucleotides read TGTGCCAGCAGCCAAGACGCGCGGGGGTTAATGCAGACGCAGTATTTT.

This clonotype was found once. The conserved phenylalanine or tryptophan is not found at the CDR3 terminus, so this likely reflects a read error. The rearrangement links TRBV19 to TRBJ2-7, with D possibly TRBD2 on 5 matching bases. Per germline, CDR1 LNHDA and CDR2 SQIVND (reference sequence). V gave up 0 bases and J gave up 1 base, with 13 bases separating them. CDR3 size: 16 residues. CDR3 nucleotides: TGTGCCAGTAGTATAGATCCCCAGCGGTATTCCTACGAGCAGTACTCC. It specifies CASSIDPQRYSYEQYS.

This clonotype was seen once. The genes are TRBV6-5 and TRBJ2-3; D remains unclear. This CDR3 is 15 amino acids long. V shed 4 bases and J shed 2 bases, with 13 bases lying between them. Germline loops: CDR1 MNHEY, CDR2 SVGAGI. For the CDR3, the DNA is TGTGCCAGCAGTTTAGATAGCCCTAACACAGATACGCAGTATTTT. Its protein product is CASSLDSPNTDTQYF.

This clonotype was seen only a few times. The rearrangement links TRBV28 to TRBJ2-5; a weak D match, TRBD2 (6 bases). The V gene's germline CDR1 is MDHEN and CDR2 SYDVKM. Trimming took 7 bases from V and 5 from J, leaving 14 bases between them. The CDR3 has 13 amino acids. CDR3 DNA: TGTGCCAGCAATCGGGAGAGCCACGAGACCCAGTACTTC. Residues: CASNRESHETQYF.

The table lists this clonotype with a few counts. V and J are TRBV6-2 or TRBV6-3 and TRBJ2-7; TRBD2 is a possible D gene (5 bases). The CDR3 runs to 13 residues. CDR1 MNHEY and CDR2 SVGEGT come from the germline V gene. Trimming removed 4 bases from V and 5 bases from J, with 12 bases in between. The CDR3 reads CASSLGGFNEQYF. CDR3 sequence (DNA): TGTGCCAGCAGTTTAGGAGGTTTCAACGAGCAGTACTTC.

Comment on this clonotype: A much larger clone is a single base away; this may be a read error. The CDR3 DNA follows: TGCGCCAGCAGCCAAGAAAACAGCGAAAATGAAAACCTGTTTTTT. This translates into CASSQENSENENLFF. The rearrangement joins TRBV4-3 to TRBJ1-4, with D unclear. The CDR3 length is 15 residues. Germline lookup yields CDR1 LGHNA and CDR2 YSLEER.

There are many counts of this clonotype. The chain joins TRBV20-1 to TRBJ1-1; possible D gene TRBD1, 5 bases. Germline CDR1 is DFQATT and CDR2 is SNEGSKA (reference sequence). The ends were cut back, 6 bases at V and 0 bases at J, with 20 bases in the middle. The CDR3 is 16 residues long. The CDR3 DNA reads as TGCAGTGCGGATCACTCCGGGACGGTTGTGAACACTGAAGCTTTCTTT. It is translated as CSADHSGTVVNTEAFF.

As concerns this clonotype: The conserved phenylalanine or tryptophan is not found at the CDR3 terminus, so this likely reflects a read error. The J gene is TRBJ1-2, the V gene TRBV19; a weak D match, TRBD1 (5 bases). The V end was cut by 2 bases, the J end by 4 bases, with 14 bases between. CDR1 is LNHDA and CDR2 is SQIVND in the germline V gene (reference sequence). This CDR3 contains 15 residues. The CDR3 sequence: CASSIIEGLGYGYTL. The CDR3 region has the DNA TGTGCCAGTAGTATAATCGAGGGGTTAGGCTATGGCTACACCCTC.

The rearrangement links TRBV25-1 to TRBJ2-7; TRBD2 agrees at 7 bases. Per the germline V gene, CDR1 is MGHDK and CDR2 is SYGVNS. The junction had 8 bases not matched to a gene; V was cut back by 3 bases and J by 9 bases. The CDR3 is made up of 13 amino acids. CDR3 sequence: CASSEPGLVWQYF. The CDR3, as DNA: TGTGCCAGCAGTGAGCCCGGACTAGTTTGGCAGTACTTC.

About this clonotype: Germline and junction disagree at one end, which may indicate a read error. This chain links TRBV19 with TRBJ2-5; perhaps TRBD1 as D (5 bases). From germline, CDR1 is LNHDA and CDR2 SQIVND (reference sequence). The CDR3 is 13 amino acids. CDR3 protein: CASSAYPLGHLDF. DNA for the CDR3: TGTGCCAGTAGTGCCTACCCTTTGGGGCATTTGGACTTC.

The chain combines TRBV3-1 with TRBJ2-2; 7 bases map to TRBD1. J lost 7 bases, V lost 0 bases, and 8 bases had no gene match. This CDR3 has 16 amino acids. Germline-derived CDR1 and CDR2 are LGHDT and YNNKEL (reference sequence). The CDR3 here is CASSQEGRGLDGELFF. CDR3 nucleotide sequence: TGTGCCAGCAGCCAAGAGGGCAGGGGGTTGGACGGGGAGCTGTTTTTT.

The sample holds many counts of this clonotype. The chain is built from TRBV4-3 and TRBJ1-3, with unresolved D. Germline V gene sequence: CDR1 LGHNA, CDR2 YSLEER. The V end was cut by 0 bases, the J end by 0 bases, with 9 bases between. The CDR3 length is 16 residues. This CDR3 reads CASSQDLANSGNTIYF. DNA for the CDR3: TGCGCCAGCAGCCAAGATCTGGCCAACTCTGGAAACACCATATATTTT.

The chain is built from TRBV13 and TRBJ2-7; TRBD2 matches at 9 bases. The CDR3 is 16 amino acids. Losses at the gene ends were 5 bases for V and 7 bases for J; bases not matched to a gene: 15. CDR1 is PRHDT, CDR2 FYEKMQ, per germline (reference sequence). CDR3 nucleotide sequence: TGTGCCAGCAGCCCAGCCTCCGCGGGGGGGCGGTGGGAGCAGTACTTC. It translates to CASSPASAGGRWEQYF.

This sequence joins TRBV5-6 and TRBJ1-2; 7 bases match TRBD1. The trim removed 4 bases at V and 8 bases at J, leaving 5 bases unmatched. The CDR3 sequence is 12 residues long. Germline V gives CDR1 SGHDT, CDR2 YYEEEE. The chain's CDR3 is CASSQGGLGYTF. CDR3 bases: TGTGCCAGCAGCCAGGGGGGGCTCGGCTACACCTTC. Full variable domain (missing parts from reference TRBV5-6 and TRBJ1-2): DAGVTQSPTHLIKTRGQQVTLRCSPKSGHDTVSWYQQALGQGPQFIFQYYEEEERQRGNFPDRFSGHQFPNYSSELNVNALLLGDSALYLCASSQGGLGYTFGSGTRLTVV.

This clonotype was found many times. V is TRBV2 and J is TRBJ2-3, with 7 bases that match TRBD2. V lost 6 bases and J lost 7; bases outside the gene matches: 10. The CDR3 covers 14 residues. The V gene's germline CDR1 is SNHLY and CDR2 FYNNEI. The CDR3 region is CASSRTSEPHTQYF. CDR3 DNA: TGTGCCAGCAGCCGGACTAGTGAGCCCCATACGCAGTATTTT.

In regard to this clonotype: This may arise from a read error, as a much more abundant clone is one base away. The chain uses TRBV29-1 and TRBJ2-1, with D tentatively TRBD1 (5 bases). Germline V gene lookup returns CDR1 SQVTM and CDR2 ANQGSEA. The CDR3 is 12 amino acids. V gave up 5 bases and J gave up 8 bases, with 13 bases separating them. The CDR3 DNA reads as TGCAGCGTTCCGACAGCCGACGATGAGCAGTTCTTC. Protein: CSVPTADDEQFF.

This clonotype was seen a handful of times. The chain combines TRBV30 with TRBJ2-3; 7 positions match TRBD1. V lost 2 bases to trimming and J lost 0 bases; unmatched junction nucleotides: 2. The CDR3 loop spans 14 amino acids. In germline, CDR1 is GTSNPN, CDR2 SVGIG (reference sequence). CDR3 in amino acids: CAWSLGQSTDTQYF. DNA for the CDR3: TGTGCCTGGAGTTTGGGACAGAGCACAGATACGCAGTATTTT.

This clonotype appeared many times. V usage is TRBV3-1 and J usage is TRBJ2-7; 9 positions agree with TRBD2. This CDR3 has 14 amino acids. Germline values: CDR1 LGHDT, CDR2 YNNKEL (reference sequence). V lost 1 base to trimming and J lost 3 bases; unmatched junction nucleotides: 1. The CDR3 coding sequence is TGTGCCAGCAGCCAAGTAGCGGGGGTCTACGAGCAGTACTTC. It yields the protein CASSQVAGVYEQYF.